One sample yielded the 21 T cell receptor beta chains listed below, sequenced in a study of cytomegalovirus exposure and HLA in healthy donors. Primers included in the PCR were 60 Vbeta and 13 Jbeta primers. Generated by immunoSEQ multiplex PCR, the TCRdb table keeps only in-frame clones and is missing some. The sample holds over 150,000 clones, about four fifths seen once. Sequencing was done on a sample of PBMCs. These receptors were taken from a woman aged 45-59 years in good health and CMV-seropositive.

The chain joins TRBV7-2 to TRBJ2-5, with TRBD2 matching over 9 bases. Germline trimming cut 8 bases from V and 2 bases from J; bases unmatched to any gene: 15. Germline CDR1 SGHTA, CDR2 FQGNSA. This CDR3 comprises 17 residues. CDR3 sequence reads: CASSTSGAIAGQETQYF. The CDR3 DNA reads TGTGCCAGCTCGACTAGCGGCGCTATAGCGGGGCAAGAGACCCAGTACTTC.

The CDR3 nucleotides are TGTGCCAGCAGTGAACAGGAAAACACTGAAGCTTTCTTT. Residues: CASSEQENTEAFF. V gene TRBV25-1 combines with J gene TRBJ1-1; D unresolved. The CDR3 runs 13 residues. V lost 2 bases to trimming and J lost 2 bases, with 6 bases between them. CDR1 and CDR2 (germline): MGHDK, SYGVNS.

The rearrangement links TRBV15 to TRBJ2-7, with 14 bases lining up with TRBD2. The ends lost 8 bases at V and 6 bases at J; junction bases unmatched: 15. Germline-derived CDR1 and CDR2 are LNHNV and YYDKDF (reference sequence). The CDR3 is 17 amino acids. CDR3 DNA sequence: TGTGCCACCCCCGGACTAGCGGGAGGCCCGGGCTCGATCGAGCAGTACTTC. Residues: CATPGLAGGPGSIEQYF.

The chain uses TRBV7-6 and TRBJ2-7; D gene uncertain. CDR1 is SGHVS and CDR2 is FNYEAQ in the germline V gene. The CDR3 runs 15 residues. The V gene lost 2 bases and the J gene lost 0 bases, with 11 bases spanning the gap. CDR3 residues: CASSLHGQSSYEQYF. The CDR3 nucleotides are TGTGCCAGCAGCTTACACGGTCAAAGCTCCTACGAGCAGTACTTC.

The V and J genes are TRBV7-6 and TRBJ2-4; 10 bases are shared with TRBD1. Germline trimming cut 2 bases from V and 7 bases from J; bases unmatched to any gene: 5. The CDR3 runs to 15 residues. The V gene's germline CDR1 is SGHVS and CDR2 FNYEAQ. CDR3 coding DNA: TGTGCCAGCAGCTTATCGGACAGGGGGGGGAACATTCAGTACTTC. Its protein product is CASSLSDRGGNIQYF. The variable domain in full, completed from reference TRBV7-6 and TRBJ2-4, reads GAGVSQSPRYKVTKRGQDVALRCDPISGHVSLYWYRQALGQGPEFLTYFNYEAQQDKSGLPNDRFSAERPEGSISTLTIQRTEQRDSAMYRCASSLSDRGGNIQYFGAGTRLSVL.

This chain connects TRBV28 to TRBJ2-7; D possibly corresponds to TRBD2 (6 bases). This CDR3 has 13 amino acids. V was shortened by 8 bases and J by 3 bases, with 14 bases between the two germline ends. CDR1 is MDHEN, CDR2 SYDVKM, per germline. The CDR3 nucleotides read TGTGCCAGCGGCCCTTTGGGACTCTACGAGCAGTACTTC. It is translated as CASGPLGLYEQYF.

The genes are TRBV28 and TRBJ2-5, with a tentative D call TRBD2 (7 bases). Trimming removed 6 bases at V and 1 base at J, with 18 bases between. The CDR3 is made up of 16 amino acids. Germline V gene lookup returns CDR1 MDHEN and CDR2 SYDVKM. The CDR3 region is CASSDLGRGVQETQYF. CDR3 bases: TGTGCCAGCAGCGATTTAGGGAGGGGGGTCCAAGAGACCCAGTACTTC.

The chain uses TRBV5-1 and TRBJ1-1; 10 bases map to TRBD1. Germline CDR1 is SGHRS and CDR2 is YFSETQ. The CDR3 totals 15 residues. Trimming removed 0 bases from V and 5 bases from J; junction bases left unmatched: 4. CDR3: CASSLAAGQGTEAFF. The CDR3 bases are TGCGCCAGCAGCTTGGCCGCGGGACAGGGGACTGAAGCTTTCTTT.

The J gene is TRBJ2-7, the V gene TRBV9, with D possibly TRBD2 on 5 matching bases. The length of the CDR3 is 15 residues. Germline CDR1 and CDR2: SGDLS and YYNGEE. With 3 bases removed from V and 4 bases from J, the gap between germline ends came to 17 bases. CDR3 protein: CASSAGLEGMYEQYF. CDR3 coding DNA: TGTGCCAGCAGCGCCGGACTCGAAGGAATGTACGAGCAGTACTTC.

The chain joins TRBV28 to TRBJ1-5; 7 bases line up with TRBD1. Germline V gene sequence: CDR1 MDHEN, CDR2 SYDVKM. Unmatched junction bases numbered 6, after V lost 6 bases and J lost 10 bases. This CDR3 region has 12 residues. In nucleotides, the CDR3 is TGTGCCAGCAGCTTAAGGGGGCAACCCCAGCATTTT. Its protein is CASSLRGQPQHF.

This clone was observed a single time. The chain links TRBV11-2 to TRBJ1-2, with TRBD1 matching 8 bases. CDR1 is SGHAT, CDR2 FQNNGV, per germline. The length of the CDR3 is 16 residues. V shed 5 bases and J 7 bases; nucleotides not matched to a gene: 15. The CDR3 DNA sequence: TGTGCCAGCAGCCCAATGGTCAGGGGGCGCAGGGGTGGCTACACCTTC. Translated, it gives CASSPMVRGRRGGYTF. Full variable domain (outside the CDR3, taken from reference TRBV11-2 and TRBJ1-2): EAGVAQSPRYKIIEKRQSVAFWCNPISGHATLYWYQQILGQGPKLLIQFQNNGVVDDSQLPKDRFSAERLKGVDSTLKIQPAKLEDSAVYLCASSPMVRGRRGGYTFGSGTRLTVV.

The DNA for the CDR3 is TGTGCCAGCAGTAACTTCGGGACTTCCGACTGGCAGCCCCAGCATTTT. Protein: CASSNFGTSDWQPQHF. The chain uses TRBV28 and TRBJ1-5; D possibly corresponds to TRBD1 (5 bases). This CDR3 is built from 16 residues. V lost 5 bases to trimming and J lost 7 bases, with 21 bases between them. CDR1 and CDR2 from the germline V gene are MDHEN and SYDVKM.

The chain recombines TRBV2 with TRBJ2-3; 7 positions match TRBD2. The V segment lost 3 bases and the J segment 0 bases; nucleotides outside the gene matches: 12. The V gene's germline CDR1 is SNHLY and CDR2 FYNNEI. The CDR3 length is 18 residues. The CDR3 region has the DNA TGTGCCAGCAGTGATCTGGCGGGAGCCATTACTAGCACAGATACGCAGTATTTT. Protein product: CASSDLAGAITSTDTQYF.

The J gene is TRBJ2-5, the V gene TRBV5-6, with 13 bases that match TRBD2. Germline V gene sequence: CDR1 SGHDT, CDR2 YYEEEE. This CDR3 has 19 residues. V shed 3 bases and J 4 bases; nucleotides not matched to a gene: 15. The CDR3 DNA is TGTGCCAGCAGCTCGTTGACTAGCGGGGGGTCTCTAGCGGGAGAGACCCAGTACTTC. It is translated as CASSSLTSGGSLAGETQYF. Full variable domain (remainder filled in from reference TRBV5-6 and TRBJ2-5): DAGVTQSPTHLIKTRGQQVTLRCSPKSGHDTVSWYQQALGQGPQFIFQYYEEEERQRGNFPDRFSGHQFPNYSSELNVNALLLGDSALYLCASSSLTSGGSLAGETQYFGPGTRLLVL.

This sequence joins TRBV7-9 and TRBJ1-2; TRBD1 is a possible D gene (5 bases). The CDR3 covers 15 residues. The germline gives CDR1 SEHNR, CDR2 FQNEAQ (reference sequence). The germline V and J ends were trimmed by 4 bases and 5 bases, with 17 bases remaining between them. This CDR3 is CASSSRQSTGYGYTF. The CDR3 nucleotides are TGTGCCAGCAGCTCAAGACAGTCTACCGGGTATGGCTACACCTTC.

This rearrangement joins TRBV7-2 to TRBJ2-5; D remains ambiguous. CDR1 SGHTA and CDR2 FQGNSA come from the germline V gene. CDR3 length equals 16 residues. V was trimmed by 5 bases and J by 1 base, leaving 17 bases between them. The CDR3 region is CASSPVFRVTQETQYF. The CDR3 region has the DNA TGTGCCAGCAGCCCAGTCTTTCGGGTTACCCAAGAGACCCAGTACTTC.

The chain uses TRBV29-1 and TRBJ2-5; 7 bases agree with TRBD2. The J call is in doubt because the DNA end fits TRBJ2-7 better. The CDR3 consists of 13 residues. The germline gives CDR1 SQVTM, CDR2 ANQGSEA. This CDR3 reads CSVDAGRKYEQYF. CDR3 in DNA: TGCAGCGTTGACGCCGGGAGGAAGTACGAGCAGTACTTC.

The chain recombines TRBV7-2 with TRBJ2-7; 8 bases are a match to TRBD2. J was trimmed by 0 bases and V by 4 bases; bases with no gene match: 5. The CDR3 spans 15 residues. Germline assignment: CDR1 SGHTA and CDR2 FQGNSA. This chain's CDR3 is CASSSIAGSSYEQYF. DNA for the CDR3: TGTGCCAGCAGCTCTATAGCGGGGAGCTCCTACGAGCAGTACTTC.

The chain is built from TRBV5-4 and TRBJ2-1; 7 nucleotides match TRBD2. Germline V CDR1 and CDR2: SGHNT, YYREEE (reference sequence). The J segment lost 0 bases and the V segment lost 4 bases, leaving 7 bases of the junction unmatched. The CDR3 is made up of 16 amino acids. CDR3 DNA: TGTGCCAGCAGCCCAGGTAGGACTAGCTCCTACAATGAGCAGTTCTTC. Translation: CASSPGRTSSYNEQFF.

This clone was counted once. The CDR3 protein is CASSPRRGGMDEQFF. DNA of the CDR3: TGTGCCAGCAGCCCTCGACGCGGGGGGATGGATGAGCAGTTCTTC. The V and J genes are TRBV7-9 and TRBJ2-1, with 8 positions matching TRBD2. The CDR3 runs to 15 residues. Trimming cost V 5 bases and J 8 bases; bases outside gene matches: 11. The germline gives CDR1 SEHNR, CDR2 FQNEAQ (reference sequence).

The chain has TRBV5-4 and TRBJ2-1; a weak D match, TRBD2 (5 bases). V lost 2 bases and J 9 bases, leaving 6 bases between the germline ends. Germline assignment: CDR1 SGHNT and CDR2 YYREEE (reference sequence). There are 11 residues in the CDR3. CDR3 amino acids: CASSLSGEQFF. The CDR3 DNA follows: TGTGCCAGCAGCTTAAGCGGTGAGCAGTTCTTC. Variable domain in full (rest from reference TRBV5-4 and TRBJ2-1): ETGVTQSPTHLIKTRGQQVTLRCSSQSGHNTVSWYQQALGQGPQFIFQYYREEENGRGNFPPRFSGLQFPNYSSELNVNALELDDSALYLCASSLSGEQFFGPGTRLTVL.